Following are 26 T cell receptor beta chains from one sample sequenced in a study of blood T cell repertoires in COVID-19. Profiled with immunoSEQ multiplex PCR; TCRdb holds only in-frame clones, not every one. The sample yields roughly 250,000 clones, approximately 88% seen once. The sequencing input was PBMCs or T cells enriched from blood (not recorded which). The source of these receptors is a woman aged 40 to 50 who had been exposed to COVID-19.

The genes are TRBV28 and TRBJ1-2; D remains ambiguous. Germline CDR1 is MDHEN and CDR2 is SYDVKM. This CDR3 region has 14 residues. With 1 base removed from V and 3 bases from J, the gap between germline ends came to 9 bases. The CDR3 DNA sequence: TGTGCCAGCAGTTTATTCGTGGAGGACTATGGCTACACCTTC. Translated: CASSLFVEDYGYTF.

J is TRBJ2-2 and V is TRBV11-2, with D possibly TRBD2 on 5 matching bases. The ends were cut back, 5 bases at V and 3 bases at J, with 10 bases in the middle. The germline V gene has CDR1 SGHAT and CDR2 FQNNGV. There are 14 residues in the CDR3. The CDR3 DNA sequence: TGTGCCAGCAGCCCCAGGACTGACACCGGGGAGCTGTTTTTT. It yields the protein CASSPRTDTGELFF.

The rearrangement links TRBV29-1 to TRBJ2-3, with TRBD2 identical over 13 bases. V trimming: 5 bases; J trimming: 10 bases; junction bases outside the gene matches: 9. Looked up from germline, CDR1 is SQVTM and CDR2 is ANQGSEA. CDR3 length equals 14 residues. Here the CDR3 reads CSVPGGTSGTSQYF. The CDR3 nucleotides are TGCAGCGTTCCTGGGGGGACTAGCGGGACCTCGCAGTATTTT.

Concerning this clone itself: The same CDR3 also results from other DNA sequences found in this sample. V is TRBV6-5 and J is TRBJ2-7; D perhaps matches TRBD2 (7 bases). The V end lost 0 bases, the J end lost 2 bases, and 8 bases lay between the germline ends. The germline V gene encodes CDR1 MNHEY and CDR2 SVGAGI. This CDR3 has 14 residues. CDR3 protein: CASSYSRGPYEQYF. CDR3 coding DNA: TGTGCCAGCAGTTACTCGCGGGGGCCCTACGAGCAGTACTTC.

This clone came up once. CDR3 nucleotides: TGTGCCAGTAGGCACCTACAGGGGTACTCTGGAAACACCATATATTTT. Translation: CASRHLQGYSGNTIYF. The gene calls are TRBV19 and TRBJ1-3; 7 nucleotides line up with TRBD1. The trim removed 6 bases at V and 0 bases at J, leaving 8 bases unmatched. The germline V gene has CDR1 LNHDA and CDR2 SQIVND (reference sequence). The CDR3 is made up of 16 amino acids.

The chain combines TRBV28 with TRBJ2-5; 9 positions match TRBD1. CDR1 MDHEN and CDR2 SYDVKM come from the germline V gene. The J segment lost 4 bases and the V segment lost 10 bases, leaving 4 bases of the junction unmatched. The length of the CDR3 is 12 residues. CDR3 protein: CATGGQGETQYF. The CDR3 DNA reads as TGTGCCACCGGGGGACAGGGAGAGACCCAGTACTTC.

The CDR3 bases are TGTGCCAGCAGATCAAACAGGGTTGGGCAGTACTTC. Residues: CASRSNRVGQYF. The V and J genes are TRBV28 and TRBJ2-7; D possibly corresponds to TRBD1 (6 bases). Trimming took 6 bases from V and 9 from J, leaving 15 bases between them. From germline, CDR1 is MDHEN and CDR2 SYDVKM. The CDR3 covers 12 residues. The full variable domain, completed using reference TRBV28 and TRBJ2-7, is DVKVTQSSRYLVKRTGEKVFLECVQDMDHENMFWYRQDPGLGLRLIYFSYDVKMKEKGDIPEGYSVSREKKERFSLILESASTNQTSMYLCASRSNRVGQYFGPGTRLTVT.

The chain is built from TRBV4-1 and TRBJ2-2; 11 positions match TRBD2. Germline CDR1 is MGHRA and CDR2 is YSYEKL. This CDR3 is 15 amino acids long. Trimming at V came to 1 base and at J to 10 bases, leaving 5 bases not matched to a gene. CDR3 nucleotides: TGCGCCAGCAGCCAAGTCCTAGCGGGGGGAAAGGAGCTGTTTTTT. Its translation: CASSQVLAGGKELFF.

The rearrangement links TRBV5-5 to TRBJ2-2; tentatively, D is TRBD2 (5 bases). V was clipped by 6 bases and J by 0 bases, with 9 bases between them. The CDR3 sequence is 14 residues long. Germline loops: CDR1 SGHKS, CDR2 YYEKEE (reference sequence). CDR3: CASTLASNTGELFF. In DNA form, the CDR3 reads TGTGCCAGCACGCTAGCTTCGAACACCGGGGAGCTGTTTTTT.

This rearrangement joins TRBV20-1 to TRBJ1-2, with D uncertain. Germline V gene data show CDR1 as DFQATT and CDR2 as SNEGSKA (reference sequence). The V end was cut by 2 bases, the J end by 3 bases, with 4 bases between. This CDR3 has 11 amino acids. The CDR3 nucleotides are TGCAGTGCTAGACGGGACTATGGCTACACCTTC. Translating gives CSARRDYGYTF.

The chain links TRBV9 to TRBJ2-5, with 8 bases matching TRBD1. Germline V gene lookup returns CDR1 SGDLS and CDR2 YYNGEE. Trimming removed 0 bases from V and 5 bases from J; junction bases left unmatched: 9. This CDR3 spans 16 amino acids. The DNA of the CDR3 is TGTGCCAGCAGCGTAGATTCAGGGGGCTGGGGGGAGACCCAGTACTTC. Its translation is CASSVDSGGWGETQYF.

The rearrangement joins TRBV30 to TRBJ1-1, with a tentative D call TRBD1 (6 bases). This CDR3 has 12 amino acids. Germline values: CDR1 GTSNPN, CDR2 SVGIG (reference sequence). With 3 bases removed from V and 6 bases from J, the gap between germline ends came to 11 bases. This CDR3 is CAWRTGGSEAFF. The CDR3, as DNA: TGTGCCTGGAGGACAGGAGGCTCTGAAGCTTTCTTT.

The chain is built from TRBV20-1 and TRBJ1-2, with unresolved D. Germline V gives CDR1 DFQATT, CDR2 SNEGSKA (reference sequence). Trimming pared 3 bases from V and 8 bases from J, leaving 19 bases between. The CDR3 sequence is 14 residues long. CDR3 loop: CSASPTDISTGYTF. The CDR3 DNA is TGCAGTGCTAGTCCTACAGATATATCTACCGGCTACACCTTC.

The CDR3 DNA reads TGTGCCAGCAGCCAAGAGAGGCACCGCACAGATACGCAGTATTTT. Its translation: CASSQERHRTDTQYF. This sequence joins TRBV14 and TRBJ2-3; D not resolved. With 0 bases removed from V and 1 base from J, the gap between germline ends came to 8 bases. The germline CDR1 and CDR2 sequences are SGHDN and FVKESK. This CDR3 is 15 amino acids long.

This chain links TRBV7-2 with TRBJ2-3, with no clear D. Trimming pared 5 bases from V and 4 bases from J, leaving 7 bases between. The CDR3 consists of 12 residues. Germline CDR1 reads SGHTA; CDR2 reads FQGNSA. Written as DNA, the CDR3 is TGTGCCAGCAGCCCCTACGCAGATACGCAGTATTTT. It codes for CASSPYADTQYF.

The CDR3 bases are TGTGCCAGCAGCTCGGGGGGGCAGCCCCAGCATTTT. Its protein is CASSSGGQPQHF. The chain uses TRBV13 and TRBJ1-5, with D perhaps matching TRBD1 (5 bases). CDR3 length equals 12 residues. The V end was cut by 4 bases, the J end by 7 bases, with 8 bases between. Germline CDR1 PRHDT, CDR2 FYEKMQ (reference sequence).

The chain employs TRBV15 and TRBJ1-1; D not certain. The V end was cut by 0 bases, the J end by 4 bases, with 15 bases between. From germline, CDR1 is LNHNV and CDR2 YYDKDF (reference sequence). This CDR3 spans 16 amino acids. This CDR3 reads CATSRDRRAAGTEAFF. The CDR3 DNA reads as TGTGCCACCAGCAGAGATCGGAGGGCGGCGGGCACTGAAGCTTTCTTT.

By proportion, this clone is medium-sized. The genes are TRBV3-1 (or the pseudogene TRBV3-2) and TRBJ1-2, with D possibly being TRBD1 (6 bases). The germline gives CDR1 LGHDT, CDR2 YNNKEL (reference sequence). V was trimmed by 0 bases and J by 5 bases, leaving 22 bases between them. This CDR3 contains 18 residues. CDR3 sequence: CASSQEKAILGQMYGYTF. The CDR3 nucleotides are TGTGCCAGCAGCCAAGAGAAGGCCATACTTGGACAGATGTATGGCTACACCTTC.

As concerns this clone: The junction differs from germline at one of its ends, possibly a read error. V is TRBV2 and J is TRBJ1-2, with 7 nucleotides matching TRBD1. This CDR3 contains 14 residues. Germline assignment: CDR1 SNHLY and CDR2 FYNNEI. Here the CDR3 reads CASREVTGNYGYTF. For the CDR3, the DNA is TGTGCCAGCAGAGAAGTGACAGGGAACTATGGCTACACCTTC. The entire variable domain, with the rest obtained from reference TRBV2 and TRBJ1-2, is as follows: EPEVTQTPSHQVTQMGQEVILRCVPISNHLYFYWYRQILGQKVEFLVSFYNNEISEKSEIFDDQFSVERPDGSNFTLKIRSTKLEDSAMYFCASREVTGNYGYTFGSGTRLTVV.

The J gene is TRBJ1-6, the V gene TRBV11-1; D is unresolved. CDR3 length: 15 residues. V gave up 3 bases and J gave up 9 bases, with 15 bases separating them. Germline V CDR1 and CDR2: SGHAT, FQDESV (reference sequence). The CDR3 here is CASSFSSGNGSPLHF. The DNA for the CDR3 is TGTGCCAGCAGCTTCTCGTCAGGAAACGGTTCACCCCTCCACTTT.

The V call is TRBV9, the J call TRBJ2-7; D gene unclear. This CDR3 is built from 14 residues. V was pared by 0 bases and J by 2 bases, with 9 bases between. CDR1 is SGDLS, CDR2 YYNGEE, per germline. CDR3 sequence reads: CASSVGSQPYEQYF. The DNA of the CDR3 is TGTGCCAGCAGCGTAGGCTCACAGCCCTACGAGCAGTACTTC.

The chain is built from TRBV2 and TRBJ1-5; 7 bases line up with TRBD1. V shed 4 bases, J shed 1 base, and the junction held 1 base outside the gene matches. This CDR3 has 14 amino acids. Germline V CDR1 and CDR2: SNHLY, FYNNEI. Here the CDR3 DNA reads TGTGCCAGCAGTGTGGGACAGAGCAATCAGCCCCAGCATTTT. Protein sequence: CASSVGQSNQPQHF. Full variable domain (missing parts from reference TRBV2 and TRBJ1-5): EPEVTQTPSHQVTQMGQEVILRCVPISNHLYFYWYRQILGQKVEFLVSFYNNEISEKSEIFDDQFSVERPDGSNFTLKIRSTKLEDSAMYFCASSVGQSNQPQHFGDGTRLSIL.

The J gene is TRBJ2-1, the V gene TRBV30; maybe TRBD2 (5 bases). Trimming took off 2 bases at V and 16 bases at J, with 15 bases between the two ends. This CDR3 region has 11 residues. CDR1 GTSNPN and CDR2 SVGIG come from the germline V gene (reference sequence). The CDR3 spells CAWSLDYWAFF. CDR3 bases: TGTGCCTGGAGTCTAGACTATTGGGCTTTCTTC.

The CDR3 nucleotides read TGTGCCAGCAGCCCTCCTGCGGCAGGGGCAAACTATGGCTACACCTTC. This codes for CASSPPAAGANYGYTF. The genes are TRBV3-1 (or the pseudogene TRBV3-2) and TRBJ1-2, with D perhaps matching TRBD1 (6 bases). Germline V gene data show CDR1 as LGHDT and CDR2 as YNNKEL (reference sequence). The V and J ends lost 4 bases and 2 bases respectively, with 17 bases between them. CDR3 length equals 16 residues.

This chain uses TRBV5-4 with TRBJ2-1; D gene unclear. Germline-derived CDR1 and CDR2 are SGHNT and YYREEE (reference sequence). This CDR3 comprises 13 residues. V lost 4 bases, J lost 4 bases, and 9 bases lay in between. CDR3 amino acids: CASSPRSYNEQFF. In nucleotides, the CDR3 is TGTGCCAGCAGCCCCCGTTCGTACAATGAGCAGTTCTTC. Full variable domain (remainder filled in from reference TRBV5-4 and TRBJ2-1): ETGVTQSPTHLIKTRGQQVTLRCSSQSGHNTVSWYQQALGQGPQFIFQYYREEENGRGNFPPRFSGLQFPNYSSELNVNALELDDSALYLCASSPRSYNEQFFGPGTRLTVL.

DNA for the CDR3: TGTGCCAGCTCACCGATTGCGGGGGAGGGCACTGAAGCTTTCTTT. It specifies CASSPIAGEGTEAFF. V and J are TRBV18 and TRBJ1-1, with D perhaps TRBD1 (5 bases). Per the germline V gene, CDR1 is KGHSH and CDR2 is LQKENI. This CDR3 spans 15 amino acids. V was clipped by 3 bases and J by 4 bases, with 15 bases between them.